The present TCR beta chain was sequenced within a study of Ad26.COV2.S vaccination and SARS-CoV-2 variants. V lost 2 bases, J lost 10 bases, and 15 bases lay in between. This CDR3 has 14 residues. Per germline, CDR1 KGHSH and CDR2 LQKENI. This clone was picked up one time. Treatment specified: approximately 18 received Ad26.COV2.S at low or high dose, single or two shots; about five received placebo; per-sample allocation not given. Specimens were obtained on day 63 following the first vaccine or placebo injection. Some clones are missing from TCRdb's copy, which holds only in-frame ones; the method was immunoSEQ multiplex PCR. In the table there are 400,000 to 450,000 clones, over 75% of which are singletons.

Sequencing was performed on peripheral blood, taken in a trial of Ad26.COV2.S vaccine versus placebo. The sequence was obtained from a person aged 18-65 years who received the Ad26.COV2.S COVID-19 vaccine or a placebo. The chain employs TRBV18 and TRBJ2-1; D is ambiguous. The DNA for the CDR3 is TGTGCCAGCTCACCAAATGGTGGGTTCGGAGAGCAGTTCTTC. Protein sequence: CASSPNGGFGEQFF.